This TCR beta chain was sequenced during a study of T cells in Graves' hyperthyroidism and ophthalmopathy. Findings of the study overall: Ophthalmopathy stood apart from stable hyperthyroidism in a 13 V-J model.

In regard to this clonotype: Antigen specificity is unknown.

Hyperthyroidism patients were newly diagnosed, had disease duration under 2 months, and were aged 18 to 65 years. It was uncontrolled infection, other autoimmune disease, pregnancy or lactation that excluded patients. An approximately 9.4 ml volume of fresh peripheral blood provided the PBMCs. This CDR3 is built from 12 residues. Germline assignment: CDR1 SNHLY and CDR2 FYNNEI. V dropped 6 bases and J dropped 7 bases, with 10 bases sitting between them. Amplified regions were TCR beta CDR3 sequences from RNA transcripts. Initially, a first-round RT-PCR of the TCR CDR3 employed the HTBI primer set. Using its own MiXCR run on the multiplex PCR reads, TCRdb lists one record per CDR3 protein. The sample lists under 400,000 distinct CDR3 sequences, about 20% seen once, with about 53% in the top ten.

Sequencing was carried out using blood. The source is a woman aged 45 to 65 with Graves' hyperthyroidism. V is TRBV2 and J is TRBJ2-1; a weak D match, TRBD2 (6 bases). The CDR3 coding sequence is TGTGCCAGCAGGGAGGGGTTGAATGAGCAGTTCTTC. Encoded protein: CASREGLNEQFF.